Shown below are 12 T cell receptor beta chains from a single sample sequenced in a study of T-cell reconstitution after alpha-beta-depleted transplantation in children. Unique molecular identifiers tagged the TCRbeta library. TCRdb re-derived calls from the PCR reads in MiXCR, one entry per CDR3 protein. Of hundreds of thousands of distinct CDR3 sequences in the sample, 10% to 15% are singletons; the top ten hold around 2.2%. The sequenced sample was PBMCs, mostly from graft donor cells, obtained 360 days after TCRalphabeta/CD19-depleted stem cell transplant. The receptor source for this set is a male patient between 5 and 17 years old who had a stem cell transplant for acute myeloid leukemia, so the T cells may come from the graft donor.

The chain carries TRBV15 and TRBJ2-7; TRBD2 aligns across 8 bases. Germline V lookup: CDR1 LNHNV, CDR2 YYDKDF (reference sequence). The CDR3 is made up of 16 amino acids. V lost 6 bases to trimming and J lost 3 bases; unmatched junction nucleotides: 13. The chain's CDR3 is CATSPTGTRAYYEQYF. CDR3 DNA: TGTGCCACCAGTCCTACCGGGACTAGGGCGTACTACGAGCAGTACTTC.

This clonotype has just a few counts. CDR3 region: CASSESGNQPQHF. The CDR3 DNA sequence: TGCGCCAGCAGTGAGTCCGGCAATCAGCCCCAGCATTTT. The rearrangement links TRBV10-2 to TRBJ1-5; D remains ambiguous. CDR1 and CDR2 from the germline V gene are WSHSY and SAAADI. Trimming removed 0 bases at V and 2 bases at J, with 2 bases between. The CDR3 loop spans 13 amino acids.

In its sample, this clonotype was seen a few times. The chain combines TRBV12-5 with TRBJ2-5, with a tentative D call TRBD2 (7 bases). Trimming removed 6 bases from V and 5 bases from J, with 13 bases in between. The CDR3 spans 13 residues. Germline CDR1 reads LGHNT; CDR2 reads FRNRAP. CDR3 DNA: TGTGCTAGTGGCCGGGGGGCGTGGGAGACCCAGTACTTC. Translated, it gives CASGRGAWETQYF.

This clonotype showed up just a few times. The chain has TRBV29-1 and TRBJ2-3, with D tentatively TRBD2 (6 bases). The CDR3 spans 14 residues. Trimming shortened V by 1 base and J by 2 bases, and 10 bases separated the two germline ends. Germline CDR1 is SQVTM and CDR2 is ANQGSEA. The CDR3 region has the DNA TGCAGCGTTGAAGTTTGGGACTTCACAGATACGCAGTATTTT. The encoded protein is CSVEVWDFTDTQYF.

As regards this clonotype: A junction end diverges from the germline sequence, so it may reflect a read error. This sequence joins TRBV7-9 and TRBJ1-1; 7 bases align to TRBD1. Germline-derived CDR1 and CDR2 are SEHNR and FQNEAQ (reference sequence). The CDR3 consists of 15 residues. The CDR3 DNA reads as TGTTCCAGCAGCTCGACGACAGGGTCGAACACTGAAGCTTTCTTT. Encoded protein: CSSSSTTGSNTEAFF. Complete variable domain (other parts from reference TRBV7-9 and TRBJ1-1): DTGVSQNPRHKITKRGQNVTFRCDPISEHNRLYWYRQTLGQGPEFLTYFQNEAQLEKSRLLSDRFSAERPKGSFSTLEIQRTEQGDSAMYLCSSSSTTGSNTEAFFGQGTRLTVV.

This clonotype occurred a few times. V usage is TRBV7-3 and J usage is TRBJ2-3; no clear D. The CDR3 is 14 residues long. Deletions cut 5 bases from V and 5 bases from J, with 14 bases between. CDR1 SGHTA and CDR2 FQGTGA come from the germline V gene. The CDR3 coding sequence is TGTGCCAGCAGCCCCCGTGCGAAGGTAGATACGCAGTATTTT. Translated: CASSPRAKVDTQYF. The full variable domain, with the rest looked up from reference TRBV7-3 and TRBJ2-3, is GAGVSQTPSNKVTEKGKYVELRCDPISGHTALYWYRQSLGQGPEFLIYFQGTGAADDSGLPNDRFFAVRPEGSVSTLKIQRTERGDSAVYLCASSPRAKVDTQYFGPGTRLTVL.

The genes are TRBV5-1 and TRBJ2-5; 9 nucleotides agree with TRBD2. This CDR3 is 16 amino acids long. Germline V lookup: CDR1 SGHRS, CDR2 YFSETQ. V was clipped by 0 bases and J by 4 bases; unmatched bases: 7. CDR3 region: CASSLAPSGVGETQYF. The CDR3 coding sequence is TGCGCCAGCAGCTTGGCCCCTAGCGGGGTTGGAGAGACCCAGTACTTC.

This clonotype was detected ten times or more. This chain links TRBV28 with TRBJ2-1, with a possible D match to TRBD2 (6 bases). CDR1 MDHEN and CDR2 SYDVKM come from the germline V gene. The V end lost 4 bases, the J end lost 12 bases, and 13 bases lay between the germline ends. This CDR3 is built from 12 residues. CDR3 sequence (DNA): TGTGCCAGCAGTTCACCGGGGAGGCGGCAGTTCTTC. It codes for CASSSPGRRQFF.

The chain recombines TRBV24-1 with TRBJ2-3; D possibly uses TRBD1 or TRBD2 (6 bases each). Trimming took 2 bases from V and 6 from J, leaving 17 bases between them. The CDR3 is 16 amino acids. Germline loops: CDR1 KGHDR, CDR2 SFDVKD. The CDR3: CATSDSPPRGLDTQYF. DNA of the CDR3: TGTGCCACCAGTGATTCTCCCCCCCGGGGGCTCGATACGCAGTATTTT.

This chain connects TRBV28 to TRBJ1-3; 7 bases fit TRBD1. After removal of 3 bases from V and 2 bases from J, the junction contained 4 bases not matched to a gene. The length of the CDR3 is 15 residues. Per germline, CDR1 MDHEN and CDR2 SYDVKM. The CDR3 bases are TGTGCCAGCAGTTTCGGGACAGTCCCTGGAAACACCATATATTTT. The encoded protein is CASSFGTVPGNTIYF.

This chain's CDR3 is CASRPRSGTTDTQYF. In DNA, the CDR3 is TGTGCCAGCAGGCCTAGAAGCGGCACTACAGATACGCAGTATTTT. The gene calls are TRBV6-2 or TRBV6-3 and TRBJ2-3; weak D call: TRBD2 (5 bases). The V end lost 6 bases, the J end lost 3 bases, and 16 bases lay between the germline ends. The CDR3 runs to 15 residues. Germline lookup yields CDR1 MNHEY and CDR2 SVGEGT.

The sample holds a few counts of this clonotype. The rearrangement links TRBV7-9 to TRBJ2-7; D is undetermined. The CDR3 runs 11 residues. Between the trimmed V and J ends, which lost 4 bases and 5 bases, there was a span of 6 bases. CDR1 is SEHNR, CDR2 FQNEAQ, per germline (reference sequence). CDR3 sequence (DNA): TGTGCCAGCAGCTACCCCGACGAGCAGTACTTC. This codes for CASSYPDEQYF.